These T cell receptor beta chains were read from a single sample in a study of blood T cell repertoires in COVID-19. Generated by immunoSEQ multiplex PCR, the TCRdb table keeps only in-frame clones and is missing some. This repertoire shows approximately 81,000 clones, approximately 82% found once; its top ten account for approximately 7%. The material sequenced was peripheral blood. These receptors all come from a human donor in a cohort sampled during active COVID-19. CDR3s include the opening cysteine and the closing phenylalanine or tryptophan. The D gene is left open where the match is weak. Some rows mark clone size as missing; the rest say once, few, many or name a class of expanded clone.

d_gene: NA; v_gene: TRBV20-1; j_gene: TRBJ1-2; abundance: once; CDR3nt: TGCAGTGCTTCAGGGTTTGGCTACACCTTC; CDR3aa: CSASGFGYTF
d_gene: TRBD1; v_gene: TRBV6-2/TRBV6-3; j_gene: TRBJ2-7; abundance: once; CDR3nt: TGTGCCAGCAGCGACCGGGACAGGGCTTTGGACGAGCAGTACTTC; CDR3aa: CASSDRDRALDEQYF
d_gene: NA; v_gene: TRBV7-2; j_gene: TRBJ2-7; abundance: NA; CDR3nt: TGTGCCAGCAGCTTAGACAAAGCAAGGAGTCCCTACGAGCAGTACTTC; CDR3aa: CASSLDKARSPYEQYF
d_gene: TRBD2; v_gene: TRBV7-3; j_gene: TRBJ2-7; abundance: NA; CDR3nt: TGTGCCAGCAGCTTATCACCGGGAGGTTCCTACGAGCAGTACTTC; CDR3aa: CASSLSPGGSYEQYF
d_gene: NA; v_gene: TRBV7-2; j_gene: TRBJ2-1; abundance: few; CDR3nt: TGTGCCAGCAGCTTAGCGAGTCTGCGGCCTGAAAATGAGCAGTTCTTC; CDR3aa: CASSLASLRPENEQFF
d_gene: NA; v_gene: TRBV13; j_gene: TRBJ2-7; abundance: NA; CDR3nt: TGTGCCAGCAGCTTAGATCGGTGGCCAGGCGCCCACGAGCAGTACTTC; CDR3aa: CASSLDRWPGAHEQYF
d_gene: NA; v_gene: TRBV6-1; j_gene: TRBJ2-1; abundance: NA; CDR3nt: TGTGCCAGCAGTGAACTCGCAGCCTACAATGAGCAGTTCTTC; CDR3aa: CASSELAAYNEQFF
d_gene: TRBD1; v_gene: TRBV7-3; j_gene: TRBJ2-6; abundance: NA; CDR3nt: TGTGCCAGCAGCTCCACAGGGGGAACCAACGTCCTGACTTTC; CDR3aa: CASSSTGGTNVLTF
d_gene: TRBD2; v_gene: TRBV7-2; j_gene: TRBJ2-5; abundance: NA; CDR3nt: TGTGCCAGCAGCCGGACTAGCGGGGGAGTCCAAGAGACCCAGTACTTC; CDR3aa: CASSRTSGGVQETQYF
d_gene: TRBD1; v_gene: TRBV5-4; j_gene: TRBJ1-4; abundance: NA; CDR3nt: TGTGCCAGCAGCGAACAGGGGGCGGCTAATGAAAAACTGTTTTTT; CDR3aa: CASSEQGAANEKLFF
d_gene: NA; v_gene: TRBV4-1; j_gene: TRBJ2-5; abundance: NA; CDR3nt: TGCGCCAGCAGCCAAGCTGGTCTCGCGAAGACCCAGTACTTC; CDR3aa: CASSQAGLAKTQYF
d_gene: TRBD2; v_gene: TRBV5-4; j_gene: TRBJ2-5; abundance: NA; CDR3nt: TGTGCCAGCAGCGCGGGACTAGCGGGGACCGGAGAGACCCAGTACTTC; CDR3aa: CASSAGLAGTGETQYF
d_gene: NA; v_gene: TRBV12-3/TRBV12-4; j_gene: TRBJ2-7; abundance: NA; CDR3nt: TGTGCCAGCAGTTTGGGCCACGAGCAGTACTTC; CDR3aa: CASSLGHEQYF
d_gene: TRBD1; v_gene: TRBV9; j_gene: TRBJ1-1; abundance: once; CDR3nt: TGTGCCAGCAGCGGACAGGGATCGGAGGAAGCTTTCTTT; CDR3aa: CASSGQGSEEAFF
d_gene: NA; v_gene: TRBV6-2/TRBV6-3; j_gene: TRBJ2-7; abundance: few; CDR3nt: TGTGCCAGCAGTTACGTACAACCCAGCTACGAGCAGTACTTC; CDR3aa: CASSYVQPSYEQYF
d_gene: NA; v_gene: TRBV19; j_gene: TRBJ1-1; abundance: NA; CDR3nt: TGTGCCAGTAGTGTCTCAACTCCACCGAACACTGAAGCTTTCTTT; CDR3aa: CASSVSTPPNTEAFF
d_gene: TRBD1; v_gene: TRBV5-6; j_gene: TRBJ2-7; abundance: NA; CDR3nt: TGTGCCAGCAGCTCGACAGGGGTGTTTGAGCAGTACTTC; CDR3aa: CASSSTGVFEQYF
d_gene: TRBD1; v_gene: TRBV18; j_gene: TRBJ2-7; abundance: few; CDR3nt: TGTGCCAGCTCACCACCGCCAAAGGACAGGCCCTCCTACGAGCAGTACTTC; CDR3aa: CASSPPPKDRPSYEQYF
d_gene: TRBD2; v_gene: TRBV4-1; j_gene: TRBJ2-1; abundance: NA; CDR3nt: TGCGCCAGCAGCCAATGGGAGCGGGGGGGCTCCTACAATGAGCAGTTCTTC; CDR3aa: CASSQWERGGSYNEQFF
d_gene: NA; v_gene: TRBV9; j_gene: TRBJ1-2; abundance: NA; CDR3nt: TGTGCCAGCAGCGTAGGAACATTTTCAGGTGGCTACACCTTC; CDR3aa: CASSVGTFSGGYTF
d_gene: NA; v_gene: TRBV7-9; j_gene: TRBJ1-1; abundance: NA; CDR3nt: TGTGCCAGCAGTTATACAGGGTCAGCTGAAGCTTTCTTT; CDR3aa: CASSYTGSAEAFF
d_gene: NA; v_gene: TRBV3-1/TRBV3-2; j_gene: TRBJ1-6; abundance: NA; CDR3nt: TGTGCCAGCAGCCGGACAGTAGGAAATTCACCCCTCCACTTT; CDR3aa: CASSRTVGNSPLHF
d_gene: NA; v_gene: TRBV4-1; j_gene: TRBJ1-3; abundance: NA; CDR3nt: TGCGCCAGCAGCCAAGATCCAGGGGCTGGAAACACCATATATTTT; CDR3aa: CASSQDPGAGNTIYF
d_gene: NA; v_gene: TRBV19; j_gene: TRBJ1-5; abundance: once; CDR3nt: TGTGCCAGTAGTGCAATAGAGGGGGGGGCCAATCAGCCCCAGCATTTT; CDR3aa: CASSAIEGGANQPQHF
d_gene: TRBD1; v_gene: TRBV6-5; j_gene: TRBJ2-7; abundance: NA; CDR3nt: TGTGCCAGCAGTTACCGGACAGGGGGAGGCTACGAGCAGTACTTC; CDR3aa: CASSYRTGGGYEQYF
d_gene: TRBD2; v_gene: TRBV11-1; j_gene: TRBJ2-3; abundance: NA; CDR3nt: TGTGCCAGCAGCTTAGCGCCCGGGGGCGGGGGGGCCACAGATACGCAGTATTTT; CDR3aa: CASSLAPGGGGATDTQYF
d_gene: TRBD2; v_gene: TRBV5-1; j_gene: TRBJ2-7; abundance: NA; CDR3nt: TGCGCCAGCAGCTTGGTGGGACCCGGGGAGGGCGAGCAGTACTTC; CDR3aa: CASSLVGPGEGEQYF
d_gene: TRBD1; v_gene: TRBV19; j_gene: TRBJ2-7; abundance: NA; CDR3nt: TGTGCCAGTAGTAATTATGTGACAGGGGCGTACGAGCAGTACTTC; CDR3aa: CASSNYVTGAYEQYF
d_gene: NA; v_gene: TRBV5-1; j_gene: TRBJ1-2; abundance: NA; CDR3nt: TGCGCCAGCAGCTTTAACGCCGGGACTGTCTTTTCTAACTATGGCTACACCTTC; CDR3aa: CASSFNAGTVFSNYGYTF
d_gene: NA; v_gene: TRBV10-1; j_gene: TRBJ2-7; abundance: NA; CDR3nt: TGCGCCAGCAGTGAGTCGAAGCGGCCCCGGGTTTTC; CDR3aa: CASSESKRPRVF
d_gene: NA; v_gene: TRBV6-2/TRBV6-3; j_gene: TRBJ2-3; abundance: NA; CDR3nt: TGTGCCAGCAGCCTGGTAAAGCCCAGCACAGATACGCAGTATTTT; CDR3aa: CASSLVKPSTDTQYF
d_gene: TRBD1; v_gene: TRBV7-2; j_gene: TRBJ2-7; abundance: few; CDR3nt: TGTGCCAGCAGCTTAGTTTGGGACAGGGCGCCCTACGAGCAGTACTTC; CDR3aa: CASSLVWDRAPYEQYF
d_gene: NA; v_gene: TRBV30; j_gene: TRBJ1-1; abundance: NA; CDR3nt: TGTGCCTGGAGCCCCGGGGGGATTTCTGAAGCTTTCTTT; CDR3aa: CAWSPGGISEAFF
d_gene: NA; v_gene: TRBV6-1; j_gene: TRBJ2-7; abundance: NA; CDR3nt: TGTGCCAGCAGTGAACAGGACTACGAGCAGTACTTC; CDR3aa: CASSEQDYEQYF
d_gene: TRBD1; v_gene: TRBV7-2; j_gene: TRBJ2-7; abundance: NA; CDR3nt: TGTGCCAGCAGCTTAGCCAGGGGGCACAACGAGCAGTACTTC; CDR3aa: CASSLARGHNEQYF
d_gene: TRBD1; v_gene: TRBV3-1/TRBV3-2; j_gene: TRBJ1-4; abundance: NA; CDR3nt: TGTGCCAGCAGCCTCCGACAGGGGGGAAATGAAAAACTGTTTTTT; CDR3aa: CASSLRQGGNEKLFF
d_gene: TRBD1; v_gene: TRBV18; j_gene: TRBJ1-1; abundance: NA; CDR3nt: TGTGCCAGCTCACAATCAACAGGGGGCGGCACTGAAGCTTTCTTT; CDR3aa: CASSQSTGGGTEAFF
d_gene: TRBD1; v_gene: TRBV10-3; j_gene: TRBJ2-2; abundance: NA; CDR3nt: TGTGCCATCAGTGAGGGGACAGGGGATGTCATCGGGGAGCTGTTTTTT; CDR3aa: CAISEGTGDVIGELFF
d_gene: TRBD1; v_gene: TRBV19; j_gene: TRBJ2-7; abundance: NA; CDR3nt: TGTGCCAGTAGTAGGGCCCGGACAGGGGCTTCTCTGCAGTACTTC; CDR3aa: CASSRARTGASLQYF
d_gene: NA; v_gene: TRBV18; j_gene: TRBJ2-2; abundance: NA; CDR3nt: TGTGCCAGCTCACCAGGTGGAGGCACCGGGGAGCTGTTTTTT; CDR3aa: CASSPGGGTGELFF
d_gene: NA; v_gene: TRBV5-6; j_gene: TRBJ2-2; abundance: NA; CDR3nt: TGTGCCAGCTCGCCCCTGAATTTGGCAAACACCGGGGAGCTGTTTTTT; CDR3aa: CASSPLNLANTGELFF
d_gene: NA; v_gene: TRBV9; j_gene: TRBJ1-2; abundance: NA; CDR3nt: TGTGCCAGCAGCGGAGACAGGGGCTACACCTTC; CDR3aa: CASSGDRGYTF
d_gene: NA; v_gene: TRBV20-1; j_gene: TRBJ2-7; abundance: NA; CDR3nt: TGCAGTGCTAGTTTAGCAGGGACACAGTACTTC; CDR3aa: CSASLAGTQYF
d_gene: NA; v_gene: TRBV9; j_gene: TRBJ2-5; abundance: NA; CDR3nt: TGTGCCAGCAGCCCGCAACAGGCGAGCAAAGAGACCCAGTACTTC; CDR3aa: CASSPQQASKETQYF
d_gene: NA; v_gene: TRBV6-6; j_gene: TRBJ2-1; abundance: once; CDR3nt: TGTGCCAGCAGTTACCCCGGGCAGGGGAGATACAATGAGCAGTTCTTC; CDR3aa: CASSYPGQGRYNEQFF
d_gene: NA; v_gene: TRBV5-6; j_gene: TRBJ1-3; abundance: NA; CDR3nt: TGTGCCAGCAGCTTGGTGAGCTCTGGAAACACCATATATTTT; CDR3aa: CASSLVSSGNTIYF
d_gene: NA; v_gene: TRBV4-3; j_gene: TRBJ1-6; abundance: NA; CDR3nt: TGCGCCAGCAGCCAAGATAACGGGTCACCCCTCCACTTT; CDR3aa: CASSQDNGSPLHF
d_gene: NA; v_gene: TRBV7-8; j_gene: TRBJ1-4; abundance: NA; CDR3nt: TGTGCCAGCAGCCGAGCTCCGGGTAATGAAAAACTGTTTTTT; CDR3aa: CASSRAPGNEKLFF
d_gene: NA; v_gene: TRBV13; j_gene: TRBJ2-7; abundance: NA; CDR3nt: TGTGCCAGCAGCTTGGGAGACAACTCCTACGAGCAGTACTTC; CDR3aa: CASSLGDNSYEQYF
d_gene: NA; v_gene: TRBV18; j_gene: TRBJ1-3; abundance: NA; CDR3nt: TGTGCCAGCTCACCGCGGGCCCCCGAAAGCGGAAACACCATATATTTT; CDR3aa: CASSPRAPESGNTIYF
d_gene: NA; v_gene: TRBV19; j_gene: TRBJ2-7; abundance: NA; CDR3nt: TGTGCCAGTAGCACAGCCACCGACTACGAGCAGTACTTC; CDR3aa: CASSTATDYEQYF
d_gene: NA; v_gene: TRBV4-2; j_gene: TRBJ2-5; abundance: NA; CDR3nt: TGTGCCAGCAGCCCGGGGTCGCAAGAGACCCAGTACTTC; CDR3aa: CASSPGSQETQYF
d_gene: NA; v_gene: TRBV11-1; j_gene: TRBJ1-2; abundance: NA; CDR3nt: TGTGCCAGCAGGACCGGGACACCGACGGATGGCTACACCTTC; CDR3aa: CASRTGTPTDGYTF